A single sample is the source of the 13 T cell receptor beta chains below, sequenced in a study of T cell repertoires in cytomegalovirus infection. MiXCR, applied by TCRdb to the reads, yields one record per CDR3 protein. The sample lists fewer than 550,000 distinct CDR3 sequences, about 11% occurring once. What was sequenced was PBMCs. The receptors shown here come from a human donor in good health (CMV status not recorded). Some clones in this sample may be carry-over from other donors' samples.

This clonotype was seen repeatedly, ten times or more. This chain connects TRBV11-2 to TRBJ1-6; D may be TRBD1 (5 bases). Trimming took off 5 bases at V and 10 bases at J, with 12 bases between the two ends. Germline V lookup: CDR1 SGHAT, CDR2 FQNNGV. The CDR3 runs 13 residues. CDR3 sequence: CASSLGEGSPLHF. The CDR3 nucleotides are TGTGCCAGCAGCCTAGGGGAAGGATCACCCCTCCACTTT. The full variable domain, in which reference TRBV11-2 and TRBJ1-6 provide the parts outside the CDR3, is EAGVAQSPRYKIIEKRQSVAFWCNPISGHATLYWYQQILGQGPKLLIQFQNNGVVDDSQLPKDRFSAERLKGVDSTLKIQPAKLEDSAVYLCASSLGEGSPLHFGNGTRLTVT.

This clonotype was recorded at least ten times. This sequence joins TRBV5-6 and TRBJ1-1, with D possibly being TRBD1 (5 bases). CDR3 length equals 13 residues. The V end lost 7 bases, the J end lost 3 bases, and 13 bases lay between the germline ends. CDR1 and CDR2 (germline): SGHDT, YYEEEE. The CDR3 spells CASGSGQDTEAFF. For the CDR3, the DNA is TGTGCCAGCGGTTCAGGGCAGGACACTGAAGCTTTCTTT.

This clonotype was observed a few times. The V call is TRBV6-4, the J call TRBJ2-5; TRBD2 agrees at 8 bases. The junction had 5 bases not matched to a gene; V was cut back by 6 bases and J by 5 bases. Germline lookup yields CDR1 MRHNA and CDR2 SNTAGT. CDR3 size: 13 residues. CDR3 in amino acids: CASSIQRGETQYF. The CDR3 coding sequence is TGTGCCAGCAGCATCCAGCGGGGGGAGACCCAGTACTTC.

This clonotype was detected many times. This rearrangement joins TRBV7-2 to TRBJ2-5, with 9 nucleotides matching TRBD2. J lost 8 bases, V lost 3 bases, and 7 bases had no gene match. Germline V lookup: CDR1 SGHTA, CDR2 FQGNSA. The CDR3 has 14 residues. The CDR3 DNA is TGTGCCAGCAGCTTTGGGACTAGCCGGAGTACCCAGTACTTC. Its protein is CASSFGTSRSTQYF.

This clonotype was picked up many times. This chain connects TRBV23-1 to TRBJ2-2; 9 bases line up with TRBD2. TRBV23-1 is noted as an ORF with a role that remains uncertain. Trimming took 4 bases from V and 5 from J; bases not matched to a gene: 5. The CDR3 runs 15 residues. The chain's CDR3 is CASSPKLAGTGELFF. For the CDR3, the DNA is TGCGCCAGCAGTCCCAAGCTAGCGGGGACCGGGGAGCTGTTTTTT.

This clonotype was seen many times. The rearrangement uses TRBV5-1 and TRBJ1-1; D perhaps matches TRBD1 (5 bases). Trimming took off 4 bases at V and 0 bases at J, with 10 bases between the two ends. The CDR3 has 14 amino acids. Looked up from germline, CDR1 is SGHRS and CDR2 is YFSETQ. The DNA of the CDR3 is TGCGCCAGCAGCCCCGGGGACGTGAACACTGAAGCTTTCTTT. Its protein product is CASSPGDVNTEAFF.

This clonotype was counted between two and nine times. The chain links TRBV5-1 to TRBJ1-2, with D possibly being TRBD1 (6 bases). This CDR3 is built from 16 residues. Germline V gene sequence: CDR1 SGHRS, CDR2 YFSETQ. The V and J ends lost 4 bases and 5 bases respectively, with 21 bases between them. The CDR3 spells CASSLNYRDTIYGYTF. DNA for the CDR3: TGCGCCAGCAGCCTCAACTACCGGGACACGATTTATGGCTACACCTTC.

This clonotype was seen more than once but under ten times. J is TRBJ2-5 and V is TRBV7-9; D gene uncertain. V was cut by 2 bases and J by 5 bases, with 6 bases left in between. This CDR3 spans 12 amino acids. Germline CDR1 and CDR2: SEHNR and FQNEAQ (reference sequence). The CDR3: CASSLSYETQYF. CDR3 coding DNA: TGTGCCAGCAGCTTAAGCTACGAGACCCAGTACTTC.

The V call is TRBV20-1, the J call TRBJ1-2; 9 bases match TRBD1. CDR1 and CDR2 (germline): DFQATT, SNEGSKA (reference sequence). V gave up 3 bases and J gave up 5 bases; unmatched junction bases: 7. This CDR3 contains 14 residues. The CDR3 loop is CSARPGQGGYGYTF. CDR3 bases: TGCAGTGCTAGGCCGGGACAGGGAGGGTATGGCTACACCTTC.

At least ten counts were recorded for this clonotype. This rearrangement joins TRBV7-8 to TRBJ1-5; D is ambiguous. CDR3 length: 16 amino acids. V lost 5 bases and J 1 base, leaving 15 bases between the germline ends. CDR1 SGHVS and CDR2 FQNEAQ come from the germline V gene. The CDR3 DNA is TGTGCCAGCAGCCTCACCACCGTGGGAAGCAATCAGCCCCAGCATTTT. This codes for CASSLTTVGSNQPQHF.

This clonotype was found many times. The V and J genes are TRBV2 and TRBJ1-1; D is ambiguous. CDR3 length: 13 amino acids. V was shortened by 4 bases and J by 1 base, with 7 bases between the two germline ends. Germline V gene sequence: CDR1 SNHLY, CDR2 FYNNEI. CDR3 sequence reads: CASSALGNTEAFF. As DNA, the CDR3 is TGTGCCAGCAGTGCTCTGGGGAACACTGAAGCTTTCTTT.

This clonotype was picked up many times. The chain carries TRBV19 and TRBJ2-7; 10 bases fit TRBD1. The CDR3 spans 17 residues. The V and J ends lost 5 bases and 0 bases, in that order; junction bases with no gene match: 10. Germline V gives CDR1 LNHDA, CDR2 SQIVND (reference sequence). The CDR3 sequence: CASSLGSGQGSSYEQYF. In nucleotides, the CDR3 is TGTGCCAGTAGTCTAGGGTCGGGACAGGGGTCCTCCTACGAGCAGTACTTC.

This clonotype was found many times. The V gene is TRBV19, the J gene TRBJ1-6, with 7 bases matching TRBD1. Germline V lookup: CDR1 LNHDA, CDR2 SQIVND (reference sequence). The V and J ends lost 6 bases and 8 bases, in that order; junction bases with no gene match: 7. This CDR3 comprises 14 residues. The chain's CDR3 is CASRPGQTYSPLHF. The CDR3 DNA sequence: TGTGCCAGTAGGCCGGGACAGACTTATTCACCCCTCCACTTT.